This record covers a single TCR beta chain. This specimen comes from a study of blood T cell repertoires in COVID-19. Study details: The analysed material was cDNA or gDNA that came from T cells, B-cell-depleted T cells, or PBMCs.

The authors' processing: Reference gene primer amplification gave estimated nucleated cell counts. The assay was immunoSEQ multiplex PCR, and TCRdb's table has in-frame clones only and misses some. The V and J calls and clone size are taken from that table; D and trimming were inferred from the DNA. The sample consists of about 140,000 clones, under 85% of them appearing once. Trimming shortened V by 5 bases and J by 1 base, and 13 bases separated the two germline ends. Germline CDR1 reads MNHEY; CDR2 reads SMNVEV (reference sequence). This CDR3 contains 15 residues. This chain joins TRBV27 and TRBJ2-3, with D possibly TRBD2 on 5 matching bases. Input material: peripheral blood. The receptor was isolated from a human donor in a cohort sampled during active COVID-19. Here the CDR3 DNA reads TGTGCCAGCAGTCCTGGGTGGGGAGGCACAGATACGCAGTATTTT. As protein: CASSPGWGGTDTQYF.